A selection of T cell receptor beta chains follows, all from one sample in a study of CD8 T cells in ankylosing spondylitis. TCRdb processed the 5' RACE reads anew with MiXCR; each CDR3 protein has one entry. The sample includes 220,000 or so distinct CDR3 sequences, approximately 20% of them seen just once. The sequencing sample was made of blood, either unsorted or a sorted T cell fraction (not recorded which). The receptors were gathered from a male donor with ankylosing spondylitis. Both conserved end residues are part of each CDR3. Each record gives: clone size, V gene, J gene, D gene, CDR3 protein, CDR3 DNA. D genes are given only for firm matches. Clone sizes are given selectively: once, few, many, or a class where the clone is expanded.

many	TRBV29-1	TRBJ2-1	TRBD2	CSVEAPSGYNEQFF	TGCAGCGTTGAAGCCCCTAGCGGTTACAATGAGCAGTTCTTC
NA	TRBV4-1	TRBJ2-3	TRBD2	CASSQVAGTSTDTQYF	TGCGCCAGCAGCCAAGTAGCGGGCACTAGCACAGATACGCAGTATTTT
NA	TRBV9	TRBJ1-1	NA	CASSVGSYDNTEAFF	TGTGCCAGCAGCGTAGGCAGCTACGATAACACTGAAGCTTTCTTT
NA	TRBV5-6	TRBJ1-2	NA	CASSTAGAYYGYTF	TGTGCCAGCAGCACAGCCGGGGCCTACTATGGCTACACCTTC
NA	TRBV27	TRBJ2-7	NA	CASSSYRVSYEQYF	TGTGCCAGCAGTTCCTACAGGGTCTCCTACGAGCAGTACTTC
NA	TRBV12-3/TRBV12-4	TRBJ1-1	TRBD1	CASSLTLQGLRTEAFF	TGTGCCAGCAGTTTAACCCTACAGGGGCTTCGGACTGAAGCTTTCTTT
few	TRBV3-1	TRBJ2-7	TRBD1	CASTNRDREYEQYF	TGTGCCAGCACCAACCGGGACAGGGAATACGAGCAGTACTTC
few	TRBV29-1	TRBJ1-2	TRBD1	CSVEGTGWNGYTF	TGCAGCGTTGAAGGGACAGGGTGGAATGGCTACACCTTC
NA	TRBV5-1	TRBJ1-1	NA	CASSLGAGTNTEAFF	TGCGCCAGCAGCTTGGGTGCAGGGACGAACACTGAAGCTTTCTTT
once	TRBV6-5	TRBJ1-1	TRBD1	CASSYGLAGGSGTEAFF	TGTGCCAGCAGTTACGGGTTGGCAGGGGGATCTGGCACTGAAGCTTTCTTT
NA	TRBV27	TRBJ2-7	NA	CASGESGVLPEQYF	TGTGCCAGCGGGGAGTCCGGGGTTCTCCCCGAGCAGTACTTC
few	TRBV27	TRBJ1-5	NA	CASSLGSSRPQHF	TGTGCCAGCAGTTTAGGGTCCTCGCGGCCCCAGCATTTT
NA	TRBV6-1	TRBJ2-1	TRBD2	CASSEGRSGRGTDYNEQFF	TGTGCCAGCAGTGAAGGCCGCTCGGGGCGGGGGACCGACTACAATGAGCAGTTCTTC
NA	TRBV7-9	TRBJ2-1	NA	CASSPRTSDEQFF	TGTGCCAGCAGCCCCCGGACAAGCGATGAGCAGTTCTTC
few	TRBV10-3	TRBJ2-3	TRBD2	CAISDVPGGASDTQYF	TGTGCCATCAGTGACGTCCCGGGAGGTGCTTCAGATACGCAGTATTTT
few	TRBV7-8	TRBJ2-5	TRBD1	CASSLWDRGQETQYF	TGTGCCAGCAGCCTCTGGGACAGGGGCCAAGAGACCCAGTACTTC
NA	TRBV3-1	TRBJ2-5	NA	CASSQEIETQYF	TGTGCCAGCAGCCAAGAAATAGAGACCCAGTACTTC
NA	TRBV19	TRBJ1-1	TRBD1	CASSIPGQGAYTEAFF	TGTGCCAGTAGTATCCCGGGACAGGGGGCTTACACTGAAGCTTTCTTT
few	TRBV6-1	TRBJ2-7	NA	CASSPGEIVYEQYF	TGTGCCAGCAGCCCCGGGGAGATCGTCTACGAGCAGTACTTC
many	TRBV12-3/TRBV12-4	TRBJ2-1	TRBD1	CASSGGQDEQFF	TGTGCCAGCAGTGGCGGACAGGATGAGCAGTTCTTC
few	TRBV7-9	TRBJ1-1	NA	CASSLGGGVNTEAFF	TGTGCCAGCAGCTTAGGCGGGGGGGTGAACACTGAAGCTTTCTTT
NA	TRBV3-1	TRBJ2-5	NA	CASSLLGDSQETQYF	TGTGCCAGCAGCCTACTGGGGGACTCCCAAGAGACCCAGTACTTC
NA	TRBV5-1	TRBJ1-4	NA	CASSLVQGFEKLFF	TGCGCCAGCAGCTTGGTTCAGGGATTTGAAAAACTGTTTTTT
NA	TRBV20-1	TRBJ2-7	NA	CSLARQNLMDEQYF	TGCTCCCTCGCACGGCAGAACTTAATGGACGAGCAGTACTTC
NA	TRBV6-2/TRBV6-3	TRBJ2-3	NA	CASSYWDRTDTQYF	TGTGCCAGCAGTTACTGGGACCGCACAGATACGCAGTATTTT
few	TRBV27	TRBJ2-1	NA	CASSSSDRLNEQFF	TGTGCCAGCAGTTCCTCGGACCGGTTAAATGAGCAGTTCTTC
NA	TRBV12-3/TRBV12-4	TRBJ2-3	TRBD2	CASSLTSGADTQYF	TGTGCCAGCAGTTTGACTAGCGGGGCAGATACGCAGTATTTT
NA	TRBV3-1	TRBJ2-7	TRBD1	CASSQWTDRGLEQYF	TGTGCCAGCAGCCAGTGGACGGACAGGGGGCTCGAGCAGTACTTC
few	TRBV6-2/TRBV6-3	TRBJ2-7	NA	CASSYLGPVPYEQYF	TGTGCCAGCAGTTACCTGGGCCCCGTTCCCTACGAGCAGTACTTC
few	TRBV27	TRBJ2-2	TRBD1	CASSLLDRGENTGELFF	TGTGCCAGCAGTTTACTGGACAGGGGAGAAAACACCGGGGAGCTGTTTTTT
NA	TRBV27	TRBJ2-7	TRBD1	CASGDSEAYEQYF	TGTGCCAGCGGGGACAGCGAAGCCTACGAGCAGTACTTC
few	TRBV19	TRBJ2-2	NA	CASNGKLGELFF	TGTGCCAGTAACGGGAAACTGGGGGAGCTGTTTTTT
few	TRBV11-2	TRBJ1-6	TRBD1	CASSLQDRGSPLHF	TGTGCCAGCAGCCTCCAGGACAGGGGTTCACCCCTCCACTTT
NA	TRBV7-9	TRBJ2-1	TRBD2	CASSWRLAGVEQFF	TGTGCCAGCAGCTGGAGACTAGCGGGAGTGGAGCAGTTCTTC
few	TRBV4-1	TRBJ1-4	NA	CASSQTAVGGEKLFF	TGCGCCAGCAGCCAAACTGCGGTTGGAGGCGAAAAACTGTTTTTT
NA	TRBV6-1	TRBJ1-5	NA	CASSAWAQPQHF	TGTGCCAGCAGTGCTTGGGCTCAGCCCCAGCATTTT
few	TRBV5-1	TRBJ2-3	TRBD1	CASRRGRPEFDTQYF	TGCGCCAGCAGGAGGGGGCGGCCCGAGTTTGATACGCAGTATTTT
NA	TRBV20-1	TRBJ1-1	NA	CSAVGRGGGLNTEAFF	TGCAGTGCCGTGGGGCGGGGTGGGGGACTGAACACTGAAGCTTTCTTT
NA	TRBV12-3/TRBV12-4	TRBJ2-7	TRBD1	CASSSATGNAAYEQYF	TGTGCCAGCAGTTCGGCGACAGGGAACGCCGCCTACGAGCAGTACTTC
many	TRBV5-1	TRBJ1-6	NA	CASSLEGALSYNSPLHF	TGCGCCAGCAGCTTGGAAGGGGCCTTATCCTATAATTCACCCCTCCACTTT
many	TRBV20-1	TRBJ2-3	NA	CSGGETTDTQYF	TGCAGTGGGGGGGAGACCACAGATACGCAGTATTTT
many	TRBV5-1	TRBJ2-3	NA	CASSSLALRTSDTQYF	TGCGCCAGCAGCTCGCTAGCCCTCAGGACGTCAGATACGCAGTATTTT
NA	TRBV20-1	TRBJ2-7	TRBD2	CSARDRIAGVLPYEQYF	TGCAGTGCTAGAGATCGGATAGCGGGAGTACTTCCCTACGAGCAGTACTTC
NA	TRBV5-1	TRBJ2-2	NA	CASSQAEPPPGELFF	TGCGCCAGCAGCCAAGCGGAGCCTCCCCCCGGGGAGCTGTTTTTT
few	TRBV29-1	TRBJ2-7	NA	CSVEIGTPYEQYF	TGCAGCGTCGAAATCGGGACGCCTTACGAGCAGTACTTC
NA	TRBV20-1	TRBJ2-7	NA	CSARDRETGSPEQYF	TGCAGTGCTAGAGATCGGGAGACAGGATCACCCGAGCAGTACTTC
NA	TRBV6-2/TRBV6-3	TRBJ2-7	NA	CASTTTVNYEQYF	TGTGCCAGCACTACGACGGTTAACTACGAGCAGTACTTC
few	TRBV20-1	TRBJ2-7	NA	CSAEGYSYEQYF	TGCAGTGCAGAGGGTTACTCCTACGAGCAGTACTTC
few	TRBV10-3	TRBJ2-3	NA	CAISEAEGPSTDTQYF	TGTGCCATCAGTGAGGCTGAGGGCCCTAGCACAGATACGCAGTATTTT